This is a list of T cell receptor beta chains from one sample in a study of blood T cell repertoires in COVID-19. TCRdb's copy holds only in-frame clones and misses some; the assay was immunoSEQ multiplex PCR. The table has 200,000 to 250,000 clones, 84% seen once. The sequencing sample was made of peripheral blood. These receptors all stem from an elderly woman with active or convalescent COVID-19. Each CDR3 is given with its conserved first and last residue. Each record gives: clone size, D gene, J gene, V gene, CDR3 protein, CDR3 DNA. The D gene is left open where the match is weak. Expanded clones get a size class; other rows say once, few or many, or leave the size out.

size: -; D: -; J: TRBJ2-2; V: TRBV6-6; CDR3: CASSYLGESAGELFF; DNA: TGTGCCAGCAGTTACCTCGGGGAGAGCGCCGGGGAGCTGTTTTTT
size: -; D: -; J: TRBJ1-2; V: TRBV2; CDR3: CASILETGYYGYTF; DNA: TGTGCCAGCATACTTGAGACGGGATACTATGGCTACACCTTC
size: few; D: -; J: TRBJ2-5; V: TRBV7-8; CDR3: CASRRTEETQYF; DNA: TGTGCCAGCAGGAGGACAGAAGAGACCCAGTACTTC
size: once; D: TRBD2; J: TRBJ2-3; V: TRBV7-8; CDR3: CASSGGTSGMYTQYF; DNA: TGTGCCAGCAGCGGAGGGACTAGCGGAATGTATACGCAGTATTTT
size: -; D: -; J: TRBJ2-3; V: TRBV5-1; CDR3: CASSLDRNTDTQYF; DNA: TGCGCCAGCAGCTTGGACAGAAACACAGATACGCAGTATTTT
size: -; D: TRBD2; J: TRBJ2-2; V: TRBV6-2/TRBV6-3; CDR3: CASSPTSGRTGELFF; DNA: TGTGCCAGCAGTCCGACTAGCGGGCGGACCGGGGAGCTGTTTTTT
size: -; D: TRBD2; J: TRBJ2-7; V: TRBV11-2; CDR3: CASRSSGGASYEQYF; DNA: TGTGCCAGCAGGTCTAGCGGGGGGGCTTCCTACGAGCAGTACTTC
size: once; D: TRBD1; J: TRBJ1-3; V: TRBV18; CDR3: CASSTGTGRSDGNTIYF; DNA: TGTGCCAGCTCAACCGGGACAGGCCGGTCGGACGGAAACACCATATATTTT
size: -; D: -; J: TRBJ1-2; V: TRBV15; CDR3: CATNRGIYNYGYTF; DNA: TGTGCCACGAATCGGGGGATATATAACTATGGCTACACCTTC
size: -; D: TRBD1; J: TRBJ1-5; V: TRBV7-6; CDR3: CASSLDRGQPQHF; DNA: TGTGCCAGCAGCCTAGACAGGGGACAGCCCCAGCATTTT
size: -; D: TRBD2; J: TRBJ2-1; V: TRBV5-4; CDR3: CASSWGLAGLTYNEQFF; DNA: TGTGCCAGCAGCTGGGGACTAGCGGGGCTGACCTACAATGAGCAGTTCTTC
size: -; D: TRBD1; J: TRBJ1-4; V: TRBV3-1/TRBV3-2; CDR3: CASPGTGEMKRVFF; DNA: TGTGCCAGCCCCGGGACAGGGGAAATGAAAAGGGTGTTTTTT
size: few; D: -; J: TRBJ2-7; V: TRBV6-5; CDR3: CASSSDSYEQYF; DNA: TGTGCCAGCAGTTCCGACAGCTACGAGCAGTACTTC